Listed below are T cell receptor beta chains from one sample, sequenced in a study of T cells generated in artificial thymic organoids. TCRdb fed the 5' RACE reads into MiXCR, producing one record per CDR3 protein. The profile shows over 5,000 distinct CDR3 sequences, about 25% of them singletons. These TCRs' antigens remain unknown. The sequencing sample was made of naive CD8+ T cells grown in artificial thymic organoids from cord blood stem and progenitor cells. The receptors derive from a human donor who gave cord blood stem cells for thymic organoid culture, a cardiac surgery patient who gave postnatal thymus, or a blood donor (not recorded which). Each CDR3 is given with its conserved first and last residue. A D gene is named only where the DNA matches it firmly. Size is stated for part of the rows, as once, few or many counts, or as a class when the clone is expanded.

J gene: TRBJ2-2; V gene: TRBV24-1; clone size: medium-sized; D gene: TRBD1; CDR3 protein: CATRGQGNTGELFF; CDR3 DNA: TGTGCCACCCGAGGACAGGGGAACACCGGGGAGCTGTTTTTT
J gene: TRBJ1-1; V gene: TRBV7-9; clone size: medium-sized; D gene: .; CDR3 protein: CASSLPVVLGTEAFF; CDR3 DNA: TGTGCCAGCAGCTTACCCGTCGTCCTTGGGACTGAAGCTTTCTTT
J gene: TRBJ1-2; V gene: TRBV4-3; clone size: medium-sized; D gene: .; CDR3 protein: CASSQSRAFYGYTF; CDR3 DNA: TGCGCCAGCAGCCAGAGCAGGGCTTTCTATGGCTACACCTTC
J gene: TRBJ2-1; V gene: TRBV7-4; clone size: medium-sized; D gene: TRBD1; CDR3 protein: CASSLDRPSSYNEQFF; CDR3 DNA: TGTGCCAGCAGCTTGGACAGGCCGAGCTCCTACAATGAGCAGTTCTTC
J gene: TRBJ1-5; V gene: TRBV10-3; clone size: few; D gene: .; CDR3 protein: CAISEGVGNQPQHF; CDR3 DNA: TGTGCCATCAGTGAGGGGGTGGGCAATCAGCCCCAGCATTTT
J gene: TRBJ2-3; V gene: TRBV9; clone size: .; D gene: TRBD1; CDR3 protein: CASSETGEDTQYF; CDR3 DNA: TGTGCCAGCAGCGAGACAGGGGAAGATACGCAGTATTTT
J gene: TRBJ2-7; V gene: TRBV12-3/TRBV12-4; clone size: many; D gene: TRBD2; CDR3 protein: CASSSKPPRGRGRDGYEQYF; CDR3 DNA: TGTGCCAGCAGTTCTAAACCCCCGCGTGGGAGGGGACGGGACGGCTACGAGCAGTACTTC
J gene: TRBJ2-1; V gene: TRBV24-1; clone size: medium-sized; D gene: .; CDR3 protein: CATSELGHRRDEQFF; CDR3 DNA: TGTGCCACCAGTGAGTTAGGCCACAGGCGCGATGAGCAGTTCTTC
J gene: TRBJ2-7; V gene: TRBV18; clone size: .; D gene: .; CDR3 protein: CASSPDAAGTYEQYF; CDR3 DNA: TGTGCCAGCTCACCAGATGCGGCAGGGACCTACGAGCAGTACTTC
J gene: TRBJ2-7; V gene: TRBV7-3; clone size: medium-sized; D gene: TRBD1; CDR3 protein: CASSFADRSEQYF; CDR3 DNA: TGTGCCAGCAGCTTCGCGGACAGGAGCGAGCAGTACTTC
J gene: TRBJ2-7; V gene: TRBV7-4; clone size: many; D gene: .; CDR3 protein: CASSLHPEQYF; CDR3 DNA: TGTGCCAGCAGCTTACACCCTGAGCAGTACTTC
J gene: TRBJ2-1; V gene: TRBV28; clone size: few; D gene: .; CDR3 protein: CASSRPFCSKGDNEQFF; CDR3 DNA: TGTGCCAGCAGTCGGCCGTTTTGCAGTAAGGGGGACAATGAGCAGTTCTTC
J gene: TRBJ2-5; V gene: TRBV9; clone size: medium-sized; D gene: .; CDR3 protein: CASSAPSRGRETQYF; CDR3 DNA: TGTGCCAGCAGCGCCCCTTCCCGGGGGCGAGAGACCCAGTACTTC
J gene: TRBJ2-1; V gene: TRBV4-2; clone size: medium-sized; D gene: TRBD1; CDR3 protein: CASSQDRGDYNEQFF; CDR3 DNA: TGTGCCAGCAGCCAGGACAGGGGCGACTACAATGAGCAGTTCTTC
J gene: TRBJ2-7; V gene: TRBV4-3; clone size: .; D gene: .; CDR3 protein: CASSQSAGQFGEQYF; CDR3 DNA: TGCGCCAGCAGCCAGTCCGCTGGACAGTTTGGCGAGCAGTACTTC
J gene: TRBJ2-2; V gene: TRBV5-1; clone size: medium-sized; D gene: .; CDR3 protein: CASSLDRTNTGELFF; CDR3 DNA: TGCGCCAGCAGCTTGGACAGGACGAACACCGGGGAGCTGTTTTTT
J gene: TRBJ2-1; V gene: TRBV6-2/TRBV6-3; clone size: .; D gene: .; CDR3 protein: CASSYPRGGGVQFF; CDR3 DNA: TGTGCCAGCAGTTACCCCCGAGGGGGCGGGGTGCAGTTCTTC
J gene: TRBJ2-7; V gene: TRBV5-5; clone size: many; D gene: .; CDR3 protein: CASSFDLYEQYF; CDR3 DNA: TGTGCCAGCAGTTTTGACTTGTACGAGCAGTACTTC
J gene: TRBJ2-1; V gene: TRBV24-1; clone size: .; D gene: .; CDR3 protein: CATSDWRGPYNEQFF; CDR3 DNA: TGTGCCACCAGTGATTGGAGGGGGCCCTACAATGAGCAGTTCTTC
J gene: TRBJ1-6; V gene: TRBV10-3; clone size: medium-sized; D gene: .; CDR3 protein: CAIQGPYNSPLHF; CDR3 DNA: TGTGCCATCCAGGGTCCCTATAATTCACCCCTCCACTTT
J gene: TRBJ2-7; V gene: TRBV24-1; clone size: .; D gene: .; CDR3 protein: CATSDPGPSHEQYF; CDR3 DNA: TGTGCCACCAGTGATCCCGGTCCGTCACACGAGCAGTACTTC
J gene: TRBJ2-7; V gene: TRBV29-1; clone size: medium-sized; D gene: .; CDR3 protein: CSVDFEQYF; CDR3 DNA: TGCAGCGTTGACTTCGAGCAGTACTTC
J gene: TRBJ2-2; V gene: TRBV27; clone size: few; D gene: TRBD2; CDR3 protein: CASSLSSLAGETGELFF; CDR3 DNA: TGTGCCAGCAGTTTATCGAGCCTAGCGGGAGAAACCGGGGAGCTGTTTTTT
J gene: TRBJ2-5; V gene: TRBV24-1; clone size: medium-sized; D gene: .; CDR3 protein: CATSDWGELETQYF; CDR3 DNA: TGTGCCACCAGTGATTGGGGCGAGTTGGAGACCCAGTACTTC
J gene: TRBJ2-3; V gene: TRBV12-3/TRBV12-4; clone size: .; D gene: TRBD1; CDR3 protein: CASSFKGACTDTQYF; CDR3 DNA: TGTGCCAGCAGTTTCAAGGGGGCCTGCACAGATACGCAGTATTTT
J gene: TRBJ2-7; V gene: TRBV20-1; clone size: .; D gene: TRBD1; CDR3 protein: CSAGQGFGYEQYF; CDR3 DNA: TGCAGTGCTGGACAGGGATTTGGCTACGAGCAGTACTTC
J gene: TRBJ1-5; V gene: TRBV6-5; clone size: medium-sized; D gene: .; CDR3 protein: CASKSGASNQPQHF; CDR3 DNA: TGTGCCAGCAAGTCCGGGGCGAGCAATCAGCCCCAGCATTTT
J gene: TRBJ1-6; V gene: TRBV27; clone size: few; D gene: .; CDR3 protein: CASSPNNSPLHF; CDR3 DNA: TGTGCCAGCAGCCCTAATAATTCACCCCTCCACTTT
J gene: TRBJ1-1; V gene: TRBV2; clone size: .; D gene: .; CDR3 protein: CASSEEGWNTEAFF; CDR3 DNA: TGTGCCAGCAGTGAAGAGGGTTGGAACACTGAAGCTTTCTTT
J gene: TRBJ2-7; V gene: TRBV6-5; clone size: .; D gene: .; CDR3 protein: CASSYAGVREQYF; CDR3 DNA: TGTGCCAGCAGTTACGCAGGGGTGAGAGAGCAGTACTTC
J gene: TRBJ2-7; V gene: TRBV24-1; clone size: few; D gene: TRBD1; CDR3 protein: CATSGDRGENEQYF; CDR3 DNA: TGTGCCACCAGCGGCGACAGGGGGGAGAACGAGCAGTACTTC
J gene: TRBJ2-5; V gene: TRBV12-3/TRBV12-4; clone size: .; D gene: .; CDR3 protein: CASSLAGVTQYF; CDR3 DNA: TGTGCCAGCAGTTTAGCGGGAGTGACCCAGTACTTC